Following are 20 T cell receptor beta chains from one sample sequenced in a study of blood T cell repertoires in COVID-19. The assay was immunoSEQ multiplex PCR, and TCRdb's table has in-frame clones only and misses some. The table includes 57,000 or so clones, more than 60% detected once. The specimen sequenced was peripheral blood. These receptors originate from a man between 60 and 70 years old with acute or convalescent COVID-19.

This chain connects TRBV6-5 to TRBJ1-1; 8 bases map to TRBD1. This CDR3 comprises 13 residues. In germline, CDR1 is MNHEY, CDR2 SVGAGI. The junction had 7 bases not matched to a gene; V was cut back by 5 bases and J by 8 bases. The CDR3 sequence is CASSPQGTGEAFF. DNA for the CDR3: TGTGCCAGCAGTCCCCAAGGGACAGGCGAAGCTTTCTTT.

This chain links TRBV5-1 with TRBJ2-5; TRBD1 might be the D (7 bases). The CDR3 loop spans 14 amino acids. V was cut by 4 bases and J by 5 bases, with 15 bases left in between. Germline V lookup: CDR1 SGHRS, CDR2 YFSETQ. The CDR3 here is CASSLKGAGETQYF. CDR3 DNA: TGCGCCAGCAGCCTCAAGGGGGCGGGGGAGACCCAGTACTTC.

This rearrangement joins TRBV28 to TRBJ1-2; TRBD1 is a possible D gene (6 bases). Trimming removed 5 bases from V and 6 bases from J, with 16 bases in between. CDR1 is MDHEN and CDR2 is SYDVKM in the germline V gene. This CDR3 comprises 14 residues. The DNA of the CDR3 is TGTGCCAGCAGTCCTTGGACAGTAGGGGATGGCTACACCTTC. Translation: CASSPWTVGDGYTF.

The CDR3 bases are TGTGCCAGCAGCCAAGGGTCCGAGGGCGGGCAGCCCCAGCATTTT. Residues: CASSQGSEGGQPQHF. The rearrangement uses TRBV3-1 (or the pseudogene TRBV3-2) and TRBJ1-5; D remains unclear. The CDR3 contains 15 residues. Germline-derived CDR1 and CDR2 are LGHDT and YNNKEL (reference sequence). V was trimmed by 1 base and J by 7 bases, leaving 14 bases between them.

The genes are TRBV6-5 and TRBJ1-3; D call uncertain. The V gene lost 4 bases and the J gene lost 0 bases, with 10 bases spanning the gap. The germline gives CDR1 MNHEY, CDR2 SVGAGI. The CDR3 runs to 15 residues. CDR3 region: CASSSMRISGNTIYF. CDR3 in DNA: TGTGCCAGCAGTTCGATGAGAATCTCTGGAAACACCATATATTTT.

The chain employs TRBV18 and TRBJ1-4; D call uncertain. In germline, CDR1 is KGHSH, CDR2 LQKENI. There are 15 residues in the CDR3. V was trimmed by 2 bases and J by 10 bases, leaving 17 bases between them. In DNA, the CDR3 is TGTGCCAGCTCACCAAATGAGGAGCTACCTGGAAAACTGTTTTTT. Translation: CASSPNEELPGKLFF.

V gene TRBV28 combines with J gene TRBJ2-3; 13 bases agree with TRBD2. Germline CDR1 reads MDHEN; CDR2 reads SYDVKM. V gave up 5 bases and J gave up 0 bases; unmatched junction bases: 11. This CDR3 contains 19 residues. For the CDR3, the DNA is TGTGCCAGCAGTCCAGAGACTAGCGGGAGGTTCCCTAGCACAGATACGCAGTATTTT. Amino acid sequence: CASSPETSGRFPSTDTQYF.

V usage is TRBV2 and J usage is TRBJ1-4, with TRBD1 matching over 9 bases. This CDR3 spans 16 amino acids. J lost 5 bases, V lost 6 bases, and 10 bases had no gene match. Germline assignment: CDR1 SNHLY and CDR2 FYNNEI. CDR3 DNA: TGTGCCAGCAGCGGGAACACCGGGACAGGGAATGAAAAACTGTTTTTT. Protein: CASSGNTGTGNEKLFF.

The chain uses TRBV30 and TRBJ1-6, with 7 bases fitting TRBD1. The CDR3 runs 17 residues. Per the germline V gene, CDR1 is GTSNPN and CDR2 is SVGIG (reference sequence). V lost 0 bases, J lost 2 bases, and 7 bases stayed unmatched. This CDR3 is CAWSVQGGVAYNSPLHF. DNA for the CDR3: TGTGCCTGGAGTGTACAAGGGGGCGTCGCCTATAATTCACCCCTCCACTTT.

The chain couples TRBV14 to TRBJ1-1, with D unclear. The CDR3 covers 14 residues. Trimming removed 6 bases from V and 1 base from J, with 12 bases in between. The V gene's germline CDR1 is SGHDN and CDR2 FVKESK. The CDR3 is CASSPTYSNTEAFF. Written as DNA, the CDR3 is TGTGCCAGCAGTCCGACTTACTCGAACACTGAAGCTTTCTTT.

The chain uses TRBV4-3 and TRBJ2-7; possible D gene TRBD2, 6 bases. The CDR3 runs 16 residues. V shed 4 bases and J shed 0 bases, with 16 bases lying between them. CDR1 LGHNA and CDR2 YSLEER come from the germline V gene. CDR3 bases: TGCGCCAGCAGCCCAACGGCGGACGGGAGCTCCTACGAGCAGTACTTC. The encoded protein is CASSPTADGSSYEQYF.

The chain has TRBV6-5 and TRBJ2-5, with 8 nucleotides matching TRBD1. Germline V gene sequence: CDR1 MNHEY, CDR2 SVGAGI. CDR3 length equals 14 residues. V gave up 6 bases and J gave up 3 bases; unmatched junction bases: 6. The CDR3 is CASSETGAKETQYF. CDR3 bases: TGTGCCAGCAGCGAGACAGGGGCCAAAGAGACCCAGTACTTC.

In its sample, this clone was seen a few times. V usage is TRBV19 and J usage is TRBJ1-2; the D gene is possibly TRBD1 (5 bases). V lost 5 bases and J 2 bases, leaving 15 bases between the germline ends. Per germline, CDR1 LNHDA and CDR2 SQIVND (reference sequence). The CDR3 sequence is 15 residues long. CDR3 in amino acids: CASSLVWGDNYGYTF. Written as DNA, the CDR3 is TGTGCCAGTAGTCTTGTTTGGGGCGACAACTATGGCTACACCTTC.

V is TRBV27 and J is TRBJ2-7, with 8 bases that match TRBD2. J lost 2 bases, V lost 2 bases, and 5 bases had no gene match. CDR3 length equals 15 residues. The germline V gene encodes CDR1 MNHEY and CDR2 SMNVEV (reference sequence). The CDR3 here is CASSLTAGAAYEQYF. The CDR3 nucleotides are TGTGCCAGCAGTTTAACAGCGGGAGCCGCCTACGAGCAGTACTTC.

V and J are TRBV18 and TRBJ2-3, with D uncertain. Looked up from germline, CDR1 is KGHSH and CDR2 is LQKENI. The CDR3 extends over 15 amino acids. V lost 3 bases to trimming and J lost 1 base, with 11 bases between them. The CDR3: CASSPNFMGTDTQYF. For the CDR3, the DNA is TGTGCCAGCTCACCCAACTTCATGGGCACAGATACGCAGTATTTT.

V is TRBV9 and J is TRBJ1-2, with 7 nucleotides matching TRBD1. Germline assignment: CDR1 SGDLS and CDR2 YYNGEE. The CDR3 consists of 13 residues. V lost 5 bases, J lost 6 bases, and 7 bases stayed unmatched. The CDR3 nucleotides are TGTGCCAGCAGTCAGACAGGGTTCGATGGCTACACCTTC. Protein: CASSQTGFDGYTF.

J is TRBJ2-3 and V is TRBV9, with a possible D match to TRBD1 (6 bases). Trimming removed 4 bases from V and 3 bases from J, with 15 bases in between. Germline CDR1 reads SGDLS; CDR2 reads YYNGEE. The CDR3 sequence is 15 residues long. CDR3 nucleotides: TGTGCCAGCAGCCCCAGGGGTGTGTGGACAGATACGCAGTATTTT. Protein sequence: CASSPRGVWTDTQYF.

J is TRBJ2-5 and V is TRBV7-2, with D possibly being TRBD1 (6 bases). V gave up 0 bases and J gave up 5 bases, with 16 bases separating them. Germline V gene sequence: CDR1 SGHTA, CDR2 FQGNSA. The CDR3 sequence is 16 residues long. CDR3 nucleotide sequence: TGTGCCAGCAGCTTAGCGCGATCGGCAGGGGCTGAGACCCAGTACTTC. Translating gives CASSLARSAGAETQYF. Using reference TRBV7-2 and TRBJ2-5 for the parts outside the CDR3, the full variable domain is GAGVSQSPSNKVTEKGKDVELRCDPISGHTALYWYRQSLGQGLEFLIYFQGNSAPDKSGLPSDRFSAERTGGSVSTLTIQRTQQEDSAVYLCASSLARSAGAETQYFGPGTRLLVL.

This chain links TRBV6-2 or TRBV6-3 with TRBJ2-1; 12 bases map to TRBD2. The J segment lost 5 bases and the V segment lost 4 bases, leaving 6 bases of the junction unmatched. CDR3 length: 16 amino acids. Germline V CDR1 and CDR2: MNHEY, SVGEGT. This chain's CDR3 is CASSFPRLAGDNEQFF. The CDR3 DNA reads as TGTGCCAGCAGTTTCCCACGACTAGCGGGAGACAATGAGCAGTTCTTC.

This chain connects TRBV28 to TRBJ2-7; 8 bases fit TRBD2. This CDR3 contains 14 residues. The trim removed 5 bases at V and 0 bases at J, leaving 3 bases unmatched. From germline, CDR1 is MDHEN and CDR2 SYDVKM. The CDR3 DNA sequence: TGTGCCAGCAGTACTAGCGGATCCTCCTACGAGCAGTACTTC. Protein: CASSTSGSSYEQYF.